This T cell receptor (beta chain) was sequenced for a study of blood T cell repertoires in COVID-19. Looking at the study overall: Acute and convalescent COVID-19 samples came from the United States, Italy and Spain. The analysed material was cDNA or gDNA that came from T cells, B-cell-depleted T cells, or PBMCs.

Per the original data handling: Reference gene primer amplification yielded estimated nucleated cell counts. TCRdb's table, derived via immunoSEQ multiplex PCR, lists solely in-frame clones and lacks some. The DNA gave D and trimming, while V, J and clone size come from that table. The profile covers roughly 140,000 clones, with approximately 80% appearing a single time and more than 3% taken by the ten largest. This clone was counted between two and nine times. The CDR3 is 15 amino acids. From germline, CDR1 is SGDLS and CDR2 YYNGEE. Losses at the gene ends were 2 bases for V and 1 base for J; bases not matched to a gene: 4.

The receptor's source is a woman of 80 years or more with acute or convalescent COVID-19. Material for sequencing was peripheral blood. This chain connects TRBV9 to TRBJ2-3; 7 positions match TRBD2. The CDR3 sequence: CASSVGGVGTDTQYF. CDR3 DNA sequence: TGTGCCAGCAGCGTGGGGGGGGTTGGCACAGATACGCAGTATTTT.